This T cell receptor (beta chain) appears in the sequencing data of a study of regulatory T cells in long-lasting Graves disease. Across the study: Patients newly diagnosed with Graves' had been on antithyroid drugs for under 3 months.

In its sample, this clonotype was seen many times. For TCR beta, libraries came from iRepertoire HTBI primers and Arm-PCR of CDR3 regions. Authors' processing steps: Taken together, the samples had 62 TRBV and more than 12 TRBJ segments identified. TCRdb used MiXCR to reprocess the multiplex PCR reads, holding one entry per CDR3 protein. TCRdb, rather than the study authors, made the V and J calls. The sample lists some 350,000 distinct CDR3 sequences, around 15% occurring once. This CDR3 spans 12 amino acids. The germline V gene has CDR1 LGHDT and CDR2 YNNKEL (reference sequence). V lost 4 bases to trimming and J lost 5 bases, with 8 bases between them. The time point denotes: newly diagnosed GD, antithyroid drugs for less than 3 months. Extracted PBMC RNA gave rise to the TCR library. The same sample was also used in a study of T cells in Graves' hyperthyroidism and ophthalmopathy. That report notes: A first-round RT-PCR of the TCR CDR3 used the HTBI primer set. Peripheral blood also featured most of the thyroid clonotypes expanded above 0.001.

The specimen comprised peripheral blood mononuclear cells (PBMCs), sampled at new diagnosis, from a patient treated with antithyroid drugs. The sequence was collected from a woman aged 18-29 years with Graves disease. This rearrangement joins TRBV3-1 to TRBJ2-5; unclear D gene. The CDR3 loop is CASSPAVETQYF. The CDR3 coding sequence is TGTGCCAGCAGCCCCGCGGTGGAGACCCAGTACTTC.